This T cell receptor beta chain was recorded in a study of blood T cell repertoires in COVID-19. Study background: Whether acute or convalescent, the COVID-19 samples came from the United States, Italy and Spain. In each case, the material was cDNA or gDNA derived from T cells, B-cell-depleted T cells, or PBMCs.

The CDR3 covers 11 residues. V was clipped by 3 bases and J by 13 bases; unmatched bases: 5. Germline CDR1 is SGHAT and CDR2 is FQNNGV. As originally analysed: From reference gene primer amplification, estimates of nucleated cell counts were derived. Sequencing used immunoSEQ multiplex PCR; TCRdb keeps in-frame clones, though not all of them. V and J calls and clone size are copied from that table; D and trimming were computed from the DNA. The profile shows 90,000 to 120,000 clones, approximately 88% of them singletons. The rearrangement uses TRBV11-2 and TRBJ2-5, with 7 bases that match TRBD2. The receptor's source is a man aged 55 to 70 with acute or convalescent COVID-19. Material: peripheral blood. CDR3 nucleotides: TGTGCCAGCAGCTTGAGTAGCGGGCCGTACTTC. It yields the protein CASSLSSGPYF.